Sequencing of this TCR beta chain was carried out in a study of blood T cell repertoires in COVID-19 (TCRdb year 2020). About the investigation overall: Samples covering the acute and convalescent phases of COVID-19 were provided by collaborators in the United States, Italy and Spain. The prospective study material was composed of cDNA or gDNA derived from T cells, B-cell-depleted T cells, or PBMCs. The dataset comprised deeply sampled blood TCRbeta repertoires from subjects exposed to, actively infected with, or recovered from COVID-19. A freely available public database, intended as a resource for researchers studying the immune response to SARS-CoV-2, is where the repertoires were released. Samples came from the ongoing ImmuneRACE study (first 160 participants) plus 1,254 subjects from 6 global collaborators. The sample metadata nearly always contained a de-identified subject ID, COVID-19 status, age in years and sex. HLA class I and class II types, where available, came from metadata supplied by the sample provider rather than from assay-based typing.

The collaborating institutions used their own protocols to collect whole blood in K2EDTA tubes. For TCRbeta analysis, collaborators shipped samples as frozen whole blood, isolated PBMCs, or DNA extracted from either of those sample types. About this clone: The specificity of this receptor is unknown. Base qualities are not at hand, and no much larger clone is one base apart.

TCRbeta CDR3 regions were amplified from genomic DNA by means of the immunoSEQ Assay, a bias-controlled multiplex PCR. For the original study's pipeline: The number of nucleated cells in each sample was estimated from the amplification of reference gene primers within the assay. Sequence reads were collapsed and filtered to measure the absolute abundance of every unique TCRbeta CDR3 rearrangement. For each sample, productive Simpson clonality was calculated as the square root of Simpson's diversity index across productive rearrangements. What TCRdb holds here is the immuneACCESS table cut down to in-frame rearrangements. Part of the clones is not present; checked against another copy, under half of the missing clones reflect an unresolved V gene, and the others are unexplained. The DNA was the basis for D and trimming; V, J and clone size are from that table. Recorded for this sample are some 120,000 clones; approximately 80% of them occurred a single time. The ten largest account for 25% of the sample.

Broad study findings and their caveats: Clinical and demographic metadata were provided uncurated, with the amount varying by source and participant.

The receptor comes from a human donor in a cohort sampled during active COVID-19. Sequencing was carried out using peripheral blood.

The CDR3 amino acid sequence is: CASSKARLDRPFEQYF. The nucleotide sequence is TGTGCCAGCAGCAAAGCGCGACTGGACAGACCTTTCGAGCAGTACTTC. The rearrangement combines TRBV21-1 with TRBJ2-7; the tabulated D call, TRBD1, remains unverified against the DNA. TRBV21-1 is recorded as a pseudogene. Taken from cysteine to phenylalanine, the CDR3 has 16 residues. Only the CDR3 region is kept as DNA, spanning 48 bases read in frame from base 1.